The clone carrying this TCR beta chain was detected only once. No antigen is known for it. These data are taken from a study of cytomegalovirus exposure and HLA in healthy donors. Study findings and constraints: The number of N-insertions in an Asian-associated ancestry cluster was reportedly below the roughly 670-donor mean in a later analysis.

Primers: 60 Vbeta forward and 13 Jbeta reverse. The repertoire was sequenced with immunoSEQ multiplex PCR; TCRdb's copy has only in-frame clones and lacks some. The repertoire consists of about 130,000 clones, with 80% to 85% occurring once and the leading ten covering 0.55% to 0.85%. Deletions cut 4 bases from V and 1 base from J, with 11 bases between. The CDR3 has 14 amino acids. Germline CDR1 and CDR2: SGDLS and YYNGEE. The TCR sequence derives from a man aged 18 to 29 in good health and CMV-seronegative. The sequencing sample was made of PBMCs. V usage is TRBV9 and J usage is TRBJ1-1; D call uncertain. CDR3 coding DNA: TGTGCCAGCAGCCCCCGCGCGGGGAACACTGAAGCTTTCTTT. This encodes CASSPRAGNTEAFF.